This T cell receptor (beta chain) is drawn from a study of T cell responses to AZD1222 COVID-19 vaccine. Study findings and constraints: Spike-specific TCR depth and breadth grew after two AZD1222 doses. There were vaccine-associated CD4 TCRs across spike, dominant at 160-218 and 743-854.

The method was immunoSEQ multiplex PCR; TCRdb's version includes in-frame clones alone and lacks a portion of them. The sample lists more than 250,000 clones, 80% to 95% occurring once. This clone was detected once. Its antigen is unknown. V was shortened by 5 bases and J by 5 bases, with 19 bases between the two germline ends. CDR3 length equals 15 residues. The germline V gene has CDR1 SGHTA and CDR2 FQGNSA. V usage is TRBV7-2 and J usage is TRBJ2-7; weak D call: TRBD1 (6 bases). The TCR sequence derives from an adult in good health. The sample consisted of peripheral blood, taken on day 0 of AZD1222 vaccination. This CDR3 reads CASSLLGGWQDEQYF. In nucleotides, the CDR3 is TGTGCCAGCAGCCTCCTAGGGGGATGGCAAGACGAGCAGTACTTC.